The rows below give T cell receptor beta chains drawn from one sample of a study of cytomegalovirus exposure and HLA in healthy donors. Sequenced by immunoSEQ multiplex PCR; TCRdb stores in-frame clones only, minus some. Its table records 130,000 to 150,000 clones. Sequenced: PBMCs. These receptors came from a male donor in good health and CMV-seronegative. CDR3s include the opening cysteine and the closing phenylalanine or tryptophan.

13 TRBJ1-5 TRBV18 CASSENSDQPQHF
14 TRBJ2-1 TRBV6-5 CASSLGGKIGEQFF
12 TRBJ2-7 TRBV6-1 CALDGGDYEQYF
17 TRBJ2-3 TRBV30 CAWSPRGQGVRTDTQYF
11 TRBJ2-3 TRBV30 CAGGATDTQYF
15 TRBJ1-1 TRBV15 CATSRPSTGRTEAFF
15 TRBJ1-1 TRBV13 CASSLPGLMNTEAFF
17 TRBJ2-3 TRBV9 CASSSSRLAGATDTQYF
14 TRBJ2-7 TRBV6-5 CATTEGFLSVEQYF
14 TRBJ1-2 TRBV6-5 CASSNPPPGMRYTF
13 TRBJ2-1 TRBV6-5 CASTSGVRDEQFF
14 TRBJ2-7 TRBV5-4 CASSARTDPYEQYF
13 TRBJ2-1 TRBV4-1 CASSQAIANEQFF
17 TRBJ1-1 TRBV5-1 CASSLVPLQGMNTEAFF
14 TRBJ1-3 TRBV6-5 CASSARDTRNTIYF
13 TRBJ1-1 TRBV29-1 CSTYRPSLPEAFF
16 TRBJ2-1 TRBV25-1 CASRGGGAGAHNEQFF
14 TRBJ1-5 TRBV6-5 CASSYDRVVQPQHF
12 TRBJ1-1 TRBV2 CAPRGVNTEAFF
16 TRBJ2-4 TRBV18 CASSPLQGSAGDIQYF
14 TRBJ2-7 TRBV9 CASSSGGGSYEQYF
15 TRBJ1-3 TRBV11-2 CASSPTGFFGNTIYF
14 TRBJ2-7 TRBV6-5 CASSSDRGLYEQYF
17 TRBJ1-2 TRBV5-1 CASSRGVRQSANYGYTF
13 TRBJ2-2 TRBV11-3 CASSAQGAGELFF
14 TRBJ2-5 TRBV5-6 CASSLGGAPETQYF
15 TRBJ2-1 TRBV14 CASSQLAGALDEQFF
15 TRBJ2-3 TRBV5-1 CASSLVPGSQDTQYF
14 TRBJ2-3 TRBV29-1 CSTFRAGSTDTQYF
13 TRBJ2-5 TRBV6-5 CASTSQGGETQYF
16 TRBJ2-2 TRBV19 CATALGREIIIGELFF
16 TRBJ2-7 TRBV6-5 CASSSPTGTGWREQYF
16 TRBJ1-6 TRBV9 CASSPSRGLSGSPLHF
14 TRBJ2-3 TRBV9 CASSVVGLTDTQYF
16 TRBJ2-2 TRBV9 CASSVVAGGDTGELFF
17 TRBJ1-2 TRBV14 CASSQDRGQGEPYGYTF
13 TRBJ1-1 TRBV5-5 CASSLRRNTEAFF
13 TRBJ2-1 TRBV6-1 CASSGQGWNEQFF
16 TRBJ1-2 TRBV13 CASSLELTGTNYGYTF
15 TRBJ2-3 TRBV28 CASSLIAGATDTQYF
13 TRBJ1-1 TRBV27 CASQGLGNTEAFF
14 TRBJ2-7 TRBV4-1 CASSQALAGYEQYF
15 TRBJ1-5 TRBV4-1 CASSQPDRDNQPQHF
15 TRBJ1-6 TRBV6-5 CASSYSGTGDSPLHF
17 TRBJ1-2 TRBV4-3 CASSQDFVPGQGYGYTF
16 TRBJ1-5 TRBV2 CASSEPGLRGNQPQHF
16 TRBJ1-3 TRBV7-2 CASSPRGTGGSNTIYF
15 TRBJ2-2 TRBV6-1 CASSTIGANTGELFF
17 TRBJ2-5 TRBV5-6 CASSFSGRSEQQETQYF